The 10 T cell receptor beta chains listed next were all sequenced from one sample in a study of CD8+ T cells in alopecia areata. Reverse transcription of extracted RNA yielded cDNA, which provided the sequencing template. Assay: immunoSEQ multiplex PCR; the TCRdb copy retains only in-frame clones and omits some. Of about 210,000 clones listed, more than 45% are singletons. Treatment defined: oral pan-JAK inhibitor, 5-10 mg twice daily. The sample consisted of CD4+ T cells sorted from blood, taken at week 4, from a patient treated with tofacitinib. All receptors come from a human donor with alopecia areata.

The J gene is TRBJ1-2, the V gene TRBV5-6; possible D gene TRBD1, 6 bases. V was shortened by 1 base and J by 8 bases, with 12 bases between the two germline ends. The CDR3 sequence is 13 residues long. Germline V CDR1 and CDR2: SGHDT, YYEEEE. The CDR3 is CASSLTGNAGYTF. The DNA of the CDR3 is TGTGCCAGCAGCTTGACAGGGAATGCGGGCTACACCTTC.

V is TRBV4-3 and J is TRBJ2-3, with 10 bases lining up with TRBD2. The V segment lost 6 bases and the J segment 2 bases; nucleotides outside the gene matches: 5. The length of the CDR3 is 15 residues. The germline gives CDR1 LGHNA, CDR2 YSLEER. The DNA of the CDR3 is TGCGCCAGCAGACAGACTAGCGGGTACACAGATACGCAGTATTTT. This translates into CASRQTSGYTDTQYF.

The table lists this clone with a few counts. The chain couples TRBV4-3 to TRBJ2-7; D remains ambiguous. V lost 3 bases and J 2 bases, leaving 11 bases between the germline ends. This CDR3 is 14 amino acids long. Looked up from germline, CDR1 is LGHNA and CDR2 is YSLEER. Here the CDR3 DNA reads TGCGCCAGCAGCCAGAGCCATGGCCCCTACGAGCAGTACTTC. This codes for CASSQSHGPYEQYF.

The chain couples TRBV29-1 to TRBJ1-1; D remains unclear. Germline V gives CDR1 SQVTM, CDR2 ANQGSEA. This CDR3 spans 11 amino acids. V was clipped by 4 bases and J by 6 bases, with 9 bases between them. Here the CDR3 DNA reads TGCAGCGTTGGTGATATCGCTGAAGCTTTCTTT. It yields the protein CSVGDIAEAFF.

The rearrangement uses TRBV14 and TRBJ2-1; D possibly corresponds to TRBD1 (5 bases). The V gene lost 4 bases and the J gene lost 5 bases, with 12 bases spanning the gap. The CDR3 extends over 14 amino acids. Germline CDR1 and CDR2: SGHDN and FVKESK. The CDR3 DNA reads TGTGCCAGCAGCCCAAGGACATCGAACAATGAGCAGTTCTTC. Its protein product is CASSPRTSNNEQFF.

CDR3 residues: CASSVEQGDTEAFF. CDR3 bases: TGTGCCAGCAGCGTAGAACAGGGGGACACTGAAGCTTTCTTT. The chain couples TRBV9 to TRBJ1-1; 8 bases map to TRBD1. Germline loops: CDR1 SGDLS, CDR2 YYNGEE. With 0 bases clipped from V and 3 bases from J, the junction kept 1 base outside the gene matches. The CDR3 covers 14 residues.

This chain links TRBV7-9 with TRBJ2-5; 7 bases match TRBD1. Germline lookup yields CDR1 SEHNR and CDR2 FQNEAQ (reference sequence). The CDR3 has 14 amino acids. The junction had 7 bases not matched to a gene; V was cut back by 5 bases and J by 4 bases. The CDR3 sequence: CASSPTGSGETQYF. CDR3 in DNA: TGTGCCAGCAGCCCGACAGGGTCTGGAGAGACCCAGTACTTC.

This sequence joins TRBV7-2 and TRBJ2-3, with D perhaps TRBD2 (6 bases). Trimming pared 0 bases from V and 4 bases from J, leaving 8 bases between. Germline CDR1 and CDR2: SGHTA and FQGNSA. This CDR3 contains 14 residues. For the CDR3, the DNA is TGTGCCAGCAGCTTAGCTCCTAGCGCAGATACGCAGTATTTT. Its translation: CASSLAPSADTQYF. Full variable domain (remainder filled in from reference TRBV7-2 and TRBJ2-3): GAGVSQSPSNKVTEKGKDVELRCDPISGHTALYWYRQSLGQGLEFLIYFQGNSAPDKSGLPSDRFSAERTGGSVSTLTIQRTQQEDSAVYLCASSLAPSADTQYFGPGTRLTVL.

V gene TRBV6-5 combines with J gene TRBJ1-6; 7 nucleotides agree with TRBD1. With 8 bases clipped from V and 8 bases from J, the junction kept 9 bases outside the gene matches. The CDR3 covers 14 residues. Per the germline V gene, CDR1 is MNHEY and CDR2 is SVGAGI. CDR3 DNA sequence: TGTGCCAGCGGGACCCGGGACAGATATTCACCCCTCCACTTT. Its translation is CASGTRDRYSPLHF.

This sequence joins TRBV29-1 and TRBJ1-1; D is ambiguous. Trimming took off 4 bases at V and 7 bases at J, with 10 bases between the two ends. The CDR3 loop spans 11 amino acids. In germline, CDR1 is SQVTM, CDR2 ANQGSEA. The CDR3 DNA reads TGCAGCGTTGCGAAAGTGGATGAAGCTTTCTTT. Its protein is CSVAKVDEAFF. Supplemented by reference TRBV29-1 and TRBJ1-1, the full variable domain reads SAVISQKPSRDICQRGTSLTIQCQVDSQVTMMFWYRQQPGQSLTLIATANQGSEATYESGFVIDKFPISRPNLTFSTLTVSNMSPEDSSIYLCSVAKVDEAFFGQGTRLTVV.